These 19 T cell receptor beta chains came from one sample sequenced in a study of blood T cell repertoires in COVID-19. TCRdb's copy holds only in-frame clones and misses some; the assay was immunoSEQ multiplex PCR. Among around 250,000 clones listed, around 88% were seen once. The sequenced sample consisted of PBMCs or T cells enriched from blood (not recorded which). These receptors were obtained from a woman aged 45 to 65 who had recovered from COVID-19.

The rearrangement uses TRBV6-5 and TRBJ2-2; 7 bases are shared with TRBD1. With 4 bases clipped from V and 4 bases from J, the junction kept 9 bases outside the gene matches. The germline CDR1 and CDR2 sequences are MNHEY and SVGAGI. There are 16 residues in the CDR3. CDR3 in DNA: TGTGCCAGCAGTTTAACGGGACAGCGAAGCACCGGGGAGCTGTTTTTT. It codes for CASSLTGQRSTGELFF.

This chain joins TRBV4-1 and TRBJ1-4; 9 nucleotides align to TRBD1. Germline V gene lookup returns CDR1 MGHRA and CDR2 YSYEKL. V gave up 1 base and J gave up 5 bases; unmatched junction bases: 2. The CDR3 is 15 residues long. The CDR3, as DNA: TGCGCCAGCAGCCAAGTAGGGACAGGGAATGAAAAACTGTTTTTT. As protein: CASSQVGTGNEKLFF.

The chain links TRBV19 to TRBJ1-1; D not resolved. V shed 4 bases and J shed 7 bases, with 16 bases lying between them. This CDR3 has 14 residues. Looked up from germline, CDR1 is LNHDA and CDR2 is SQIVND (reference sequence). CDR3 sequence: CASSTQRGIDEAFF. The CDR3 DNA sequence: TGTGCCAGTAGTACCCAAAGAGGGATTGATGAAGCTTTCTTT.

J is TRBJ2-7 and V is TRBV28, with 11 bases fitting TRBD1. This CDR3 comprises 14 residues. Germline V CDR1 and CDR2: MDHEN, SYDVKM. Trimming cost V 10 bases and J 4 bases; bases outside gene matches: 9. The CDR3 sequence: CATEPGTGGYEQYF. The CDR3 DNA sequence: TGTGCCACCGAACCCGGGACAGGGGGTTACGAGCAGTACTTC. The full variable domain, rest sourced from reference TRBV28 and TRBJ2-7, is DVKVTQSSRYLVKRTGEKVFLECVQDMDHENMFWYRQDPGLGLRLIYFSYDVKMKEKGDIPEGYSVSREKKERFSLILESASTNQTSMYLCATEPGTGGYEQYFGPGTRLTVT.

The chain carries TRBV6-4 and TRBJ2-3, with TRBD2 as a possible D gene (5 bases). The CDR3 totals 16 residues. Trimming removed 3 bases at V and 6 bases at J, with 19 bases between. Germline V gene data show CDR1 as MRHNA and CDR2 as SNTAGT. CDR3 coding DNA: TGTGCCAGCAGTGAAATCTTCCGGGAATCACACGATACGCAGTATTTT. The encoded protein is CASSEIFRESHDTQYF.

The chain joins TRBV14 to TRBJ2-2, with D unclear. The V gene lost 1 base and the J gene lost 3 bases, with 9 bases spanning the gap. The CDR3 has 15 amino acids. Germline-derived CDR1 and CDR2 are SGHDN and FVKESK. The CDR3 region has the DNA TGTGCCAGCAGCCAAGTTAACTGGTACACCGGGGAGCTGTTTTTT. Translating it yields CASSQVNWYTGELFF.

Points on this clone: Sequence at one end of the junction differs from germline and may be a read error. V usage is TRBV29-1 and J usage is TRBJ1-2, with 7 nucleotides matching TRBD1. Germline CDR1 SQVTM, CDR2 ANQGSEA. The CDR3 runs 12 residues. The CDR3 protein is CSVGSNRGQAFF. The DNA of the CDR3 is TGCAGCGTTGGAAGTAACCGTGGACAGGCATTCTTC.

The rearrangement links TRBV2 to TRBJ1-1, with D possibly being TRBD1 (6 bases). This CDR3 region has 14 residues. V lost 2 bases to trimming and J lost 10 bases, with 17 bases between them. CDR1 is SNHLY, CDR2 FYNNEI, per germline. The CDR3 nucleotides are TGTGCCAGCAGTGAATGTGGCAGGGGATGTGGAGCTTTCTTT. Its translation: CASSECGRGCGAFF.

The rearrangement joins TRBV15 to TRBJ1-6; a weak D match, TRBD1 (5 bases). Germline CDR1 LNHNV, CDR2 YYDKDF (reference sequence). This CDR3 has 14 residues. V lost 1 base to trimming and J lost 9 bases, with 10 bases between them. In nucleotides, the CDR3 is TGTGCCACCAGCAGAGGAGGCGGGGGTTCACCCCTCCACTTT. It is translated as CATSRGGGGSPLHF.

This chain joins TRBV2 and TRBJ2-7; TRBD1 aligns across 8 bases. The V segment lost 5 bases and the J segment 6 bases; nucleotides outside the gene matches: 9. The germline V gene encodes CDR1 SNHLY and CDR2 FYNNEI. This CDR3 comprises 14 residues. The CDR3 nucleotides read TGTGCCAGCAGTCGCCTCAGGGGGCTTAGCGAGCAGTACTTC. This encodes CASSRLRGLSEQYF.

This sequence joins TRBV7-8 and TRBJ2-5; D possibly corresponds to TRBD2 (5 bases). This CDR3 spans 13 amino acids. Germline V gives CDR1 SGHVS, CDR2 FQNEAQ. Trimming shortened V by 6 bases and J by 3 bases, and 11 bases separated the two germline ends. The CDR3 reads CASRFRGKETQYF. The DNA of the CDR3 is TGTGCCAGCAGGTTCCGGGGAAAAGAGACCCAGTACTTC.

The chain joins TRBV3-1 (or the pseudogene TRBV3-2) to TRBJ1-4; no clear D. Trimming took off 3 bases at V and 12 bases at J, with 14 bases between the two ends. This CDR3 is built from 13 residues. The germline V gene has CDR1 LGHDT and CDR2 YNNKEL (reference sequence). The CDR3 reads CASSHTYKEELFF. The DNA of the CDR3 is TGTGCCAGCAGCCATACATACAAGGAGGAACTGTTTTTT.

In the case of this clone: The junction differs from germline at one of its ends, possibly a read error. The genes are TRBV30 and TRBJ1-1; D is ambiguous. CDR3 size: 16 residues. Germline V gene data show CDR1 as GTSNPN and CDR2 as SVGIG (reference sequence). In DNA, the CDR3 is TGTGCCTGGAGTATCACGCCAGGAGGACGACGTTTATTTCCTCAATTT. Translating it yields CAWSITPGGRRLFPQF.

The chain has TRBV29-1 and TRBJ2-3; TRBD1 matches 8 bases. Germline V gene data show CDR1 as SQVTM and CDR2 as ANQGSEA. The ends lost 4 bases at V and 5 bases at J; junction bases unmatched: 5. The CDR3 covers 13 residues. CDR3 bases: TGCAGCGTTGCGACAGGGGCAGGAGATACGCAGTATTTT. Amino acids: CSVATGAGDTQYF.

The chain uses TRBV5-4 and TRBJ2-7, with D perhaps TRBD1 (6 bases). Trimming took off 4 bases at V and 3 bases at J, with 14 bases between the two ends. The CDR3 loop spans 14 amino acids. Germline CDR1 and CDR2: SGHNT and YYREEE (reference sequence). This CDR3 reads CASSPGRTDYEQYF. CDR3 DNA sequence: TGTGCCAGCAGCCCTGGCCGGACAGACTACGAGCAGTACTTC. The variable domain in full, with the rest retrieved from reference TRBV5-4 and TRBJ2-7, is ETGVTQSPTHLIKTRGQQVTLRCSSQSGHNTVSWYQQALGQGPQFIFQYYREEENGRGNFPPRFSGLQFPNYSSELNVNALELDDSALYLCASSPGRTDYEQYFGPGTRLTVT.

The chain is built from TRBV5-1 and TRBJ2-5, with 11 bases lining up with TRBD2. V was clipped by 3 bases and J by 0 bases; unmatched bases: 10. Germline CDR1 SGHRS, CDR2 YFSETQ. The CDR3 is 18 amino acids. DNA of the CDR3: TGCGCCAGCAGCTCCAGACTAGCGGGAACCCAGTACCAAGAGACCCAGTACTTC. It translates to CASSSRLAGTQYQETQYF.

The chain has TRBV6-5 and TRBJ1-2; the match to TRBD1 covers 11 bases. CDR1 and CDR2 (germline): MNHEY, SVGAGI. CDR3 length: 13 amino acids. V lost 6 bases to trimming and J lost 3 bases; unmatched junction nucleotides: 0. CDR3: CASRGQGDYGYTF. The CDR3 DNA reads as TGTGCCAGCAGGGGACAGGGGGACTATGGCTACACCTTC.

The chain is built from TRBV6-5 and TRBJ1-4; D might be TRBD1 (5 bases). Germline CDR1 MNHEY, CDR2 SVGAGI. The germline V and J ends were trimmed by 5 bases and 7 bases, with 14 bases remaining between them. This CDR3 comprises 14 residues. This CDR3 is CASSQDGRGEKLFF. CDR3 nucleotide sequence: TGTGCCAGCAGTCAGGACGGAAGGGGTGAAAAACTGTTTTTT.

The genes are TRBV24-1 and TRBJ2-5, with TRBD1 matching over 11 bases. This CDR3 region has 15 residues. The V gene end was trimmed by 3 bases and the J gene end by 5 bases; junction bases not matched to a gene: 4. Germline lookup yields CDR1 KGHDR and CDR2 SFDVKD. CDR3 sequence reads: CATSDGTGGKETQYF. CDR3 DNA: TGTGCCACCAGTGATGGGACAGGGGGAAAGGAGACCCAGTACTTC.